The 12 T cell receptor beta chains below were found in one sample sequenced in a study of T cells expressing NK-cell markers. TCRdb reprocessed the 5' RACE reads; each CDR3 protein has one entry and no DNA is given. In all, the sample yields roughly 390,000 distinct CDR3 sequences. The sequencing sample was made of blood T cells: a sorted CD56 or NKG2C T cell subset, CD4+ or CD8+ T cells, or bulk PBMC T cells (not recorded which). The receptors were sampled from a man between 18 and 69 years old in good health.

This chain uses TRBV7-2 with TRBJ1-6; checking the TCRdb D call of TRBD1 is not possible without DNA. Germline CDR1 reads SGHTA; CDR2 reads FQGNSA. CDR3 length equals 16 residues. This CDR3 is CASSLTGGSYNSPLHF.

The CDR3: CASSLQGGSRTGELFF. The chain has TRBV5-1 and TRBJ2-2; there is no DNA to check the TCRdb D call of TRBD1. The CDR3 is made up of 16 amino acids. The germline V gene encodes CDR1 SGHRS and CDR2 YFSETQ.

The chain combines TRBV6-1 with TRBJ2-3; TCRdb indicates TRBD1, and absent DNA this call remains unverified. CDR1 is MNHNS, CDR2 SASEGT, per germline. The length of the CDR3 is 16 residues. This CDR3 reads CASSDGQGSRTDTQYF.

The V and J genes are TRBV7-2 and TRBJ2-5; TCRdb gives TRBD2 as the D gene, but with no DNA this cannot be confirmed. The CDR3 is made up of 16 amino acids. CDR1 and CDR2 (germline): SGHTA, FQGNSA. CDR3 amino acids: CASSLSPGPASETQYF.

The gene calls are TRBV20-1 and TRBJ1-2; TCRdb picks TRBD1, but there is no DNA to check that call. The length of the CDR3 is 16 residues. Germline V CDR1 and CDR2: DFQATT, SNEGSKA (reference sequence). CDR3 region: CSARDTGTGGLYGYTF.

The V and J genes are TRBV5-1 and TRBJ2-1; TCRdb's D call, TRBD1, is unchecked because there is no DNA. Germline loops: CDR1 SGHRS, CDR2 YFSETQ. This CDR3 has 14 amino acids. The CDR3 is CASSLLDRVFEQFF.

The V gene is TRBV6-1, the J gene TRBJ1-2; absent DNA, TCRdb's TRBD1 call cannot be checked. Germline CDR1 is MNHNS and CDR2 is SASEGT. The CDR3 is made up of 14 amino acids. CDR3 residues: CASSEIGTGRGYTF.

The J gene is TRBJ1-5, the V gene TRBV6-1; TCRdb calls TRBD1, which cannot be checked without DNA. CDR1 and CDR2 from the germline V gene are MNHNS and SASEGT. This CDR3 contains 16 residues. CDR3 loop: CASSERGRGNNQPQHF.

The CDR3 loop is CASSFEVGVTSGANVLTF. This rearrangement joins TRBV12-3 or TRBV12-4 to TRBJ2-6; TCRdb picks TRBD1, but there is no DNA to check that call. This CDR3 has 18 amino acids.

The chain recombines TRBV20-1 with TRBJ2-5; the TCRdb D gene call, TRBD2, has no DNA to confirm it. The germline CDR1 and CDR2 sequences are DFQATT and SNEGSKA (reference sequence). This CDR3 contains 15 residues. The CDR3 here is CSARGSGSYQETQYF.

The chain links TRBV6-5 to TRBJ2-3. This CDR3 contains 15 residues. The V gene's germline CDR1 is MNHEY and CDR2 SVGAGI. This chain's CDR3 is CASSYSVGHTDTQYF.

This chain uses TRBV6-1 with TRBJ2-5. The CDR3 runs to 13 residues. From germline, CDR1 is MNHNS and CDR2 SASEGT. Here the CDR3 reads CASRLGNQETQYF.